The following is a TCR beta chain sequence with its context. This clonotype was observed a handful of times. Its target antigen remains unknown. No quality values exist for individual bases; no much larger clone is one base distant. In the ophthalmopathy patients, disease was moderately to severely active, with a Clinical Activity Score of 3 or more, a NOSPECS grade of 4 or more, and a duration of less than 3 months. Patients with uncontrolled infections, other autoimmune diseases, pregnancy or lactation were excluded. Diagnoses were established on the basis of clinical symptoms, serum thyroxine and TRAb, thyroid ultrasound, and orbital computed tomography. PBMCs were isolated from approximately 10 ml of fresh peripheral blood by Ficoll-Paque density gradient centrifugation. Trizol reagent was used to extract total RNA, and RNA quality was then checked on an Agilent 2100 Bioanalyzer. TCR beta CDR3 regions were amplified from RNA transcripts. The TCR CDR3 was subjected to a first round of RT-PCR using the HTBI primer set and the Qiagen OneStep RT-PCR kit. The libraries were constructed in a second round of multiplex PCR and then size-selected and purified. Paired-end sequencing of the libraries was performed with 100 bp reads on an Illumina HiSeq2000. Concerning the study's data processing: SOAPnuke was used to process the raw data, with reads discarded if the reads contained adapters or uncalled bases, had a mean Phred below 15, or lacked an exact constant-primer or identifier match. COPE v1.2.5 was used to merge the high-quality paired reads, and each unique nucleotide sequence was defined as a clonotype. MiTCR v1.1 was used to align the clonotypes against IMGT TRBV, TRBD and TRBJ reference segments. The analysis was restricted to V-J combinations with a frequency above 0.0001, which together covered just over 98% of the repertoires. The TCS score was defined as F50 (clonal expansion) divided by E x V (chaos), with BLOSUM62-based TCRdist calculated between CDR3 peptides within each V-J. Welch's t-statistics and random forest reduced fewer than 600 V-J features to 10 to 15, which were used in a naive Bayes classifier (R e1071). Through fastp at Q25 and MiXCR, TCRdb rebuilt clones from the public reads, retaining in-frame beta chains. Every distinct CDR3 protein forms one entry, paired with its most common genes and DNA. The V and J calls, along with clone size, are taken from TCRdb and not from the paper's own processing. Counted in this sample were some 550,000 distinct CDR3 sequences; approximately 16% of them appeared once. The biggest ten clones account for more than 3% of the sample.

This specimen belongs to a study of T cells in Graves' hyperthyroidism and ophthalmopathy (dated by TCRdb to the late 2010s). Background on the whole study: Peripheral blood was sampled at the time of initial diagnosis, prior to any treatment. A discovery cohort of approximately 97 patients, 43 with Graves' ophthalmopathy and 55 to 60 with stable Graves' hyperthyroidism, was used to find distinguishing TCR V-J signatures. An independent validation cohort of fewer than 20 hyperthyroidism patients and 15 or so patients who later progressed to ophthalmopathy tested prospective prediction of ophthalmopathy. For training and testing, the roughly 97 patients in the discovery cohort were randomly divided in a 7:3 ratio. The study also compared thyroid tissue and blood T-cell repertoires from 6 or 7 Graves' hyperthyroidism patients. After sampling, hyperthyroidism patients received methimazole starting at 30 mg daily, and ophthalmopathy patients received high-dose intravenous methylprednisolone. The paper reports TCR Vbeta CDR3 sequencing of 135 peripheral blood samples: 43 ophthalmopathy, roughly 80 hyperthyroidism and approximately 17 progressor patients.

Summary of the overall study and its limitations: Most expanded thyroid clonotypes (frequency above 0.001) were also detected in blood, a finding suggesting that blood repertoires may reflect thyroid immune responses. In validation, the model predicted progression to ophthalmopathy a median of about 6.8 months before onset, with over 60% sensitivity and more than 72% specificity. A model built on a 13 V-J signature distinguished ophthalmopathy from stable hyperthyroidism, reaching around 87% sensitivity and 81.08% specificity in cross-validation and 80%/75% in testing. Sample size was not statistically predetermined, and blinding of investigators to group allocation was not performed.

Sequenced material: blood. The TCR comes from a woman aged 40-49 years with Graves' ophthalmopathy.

The encoded CDR3 is CASKGNVHEQYF. The sequenced DNA is TGTGCCAGCAAAGGTAACGTCCACGAGCAGTACTTC. Here the chain combines TRBV2 and TRBJ2-7; the D gene cannot be resolved reliably. The germline V gene gives CDR1 as SNHLY and CDR2 as FYNNEI. Taken from cysteine to phenylalanine, the CDR3 has 12 residues. Solely the CDR3 DNA is kept, with 36 bases framed from the first base. V is cut by 7 bases and J by 5 bases, and the space between the germline ends is 12 bases. The CDR3, completed at both ends by the reference TRBV2 and TRBJ2-7 genes, gives the full variable domain EPEVTQTPSHQVTQMGQEVILRCVPISNHLYFYWYRQILGQKVEFLVSFYNNEISEKSEIFDDQFSVERPDGSNFTLKIRSTKLEDSAMYFCASKGNVHEQYFGPGTRLTVT.